Listed here are 18 T cell receptor beta chains from one sample, sequenced in a study of T cell clonality in common variable immunodeficiency. Study outcomes and limitations: Fewer deletions and N-nucleotide insertions were reportedly seen in common variable immunodeficiency TCR beta sequences.

Assay used: immunoSEQ multiplex PCR; TCRdb lists only in-frame clones, some missing. The sample contains 40,000 or so clones, none of them singletons. Their specific antigens are unknown. Sequenced material: peripheral blood mononuclear cells. The receptors were sampled from a human donor with common variable immunodeficiency.

This clone appeared many times. The read comes to an end 3 residues before the CDR3 does, leaving the germline J gene to fill in the end. The rearrangement links TRBV20-1 to TRBJ2-5; D tentatively reads TRBD1 or TRBD2 (6 bases each). The CDR3 spans 14 residues. Germline CDR1 DFQATT, CDR2 SNEGSKA (reference sequence). Deletions cut 0 bases from V and 4 bases from J, with 12 bases between. This CDR3 is CSARDGGGGETQYF. The part of the CDR3 DNA that was read is TGCAGTGCTAGAGATGGTGGAGGGGGAGAGACC.

This clone was seen at least ten times. The sequenced fragment ends 3 residues before the CDR3 boundary, so the rest is inferred from the germline J gene. V gene TRBV7-6 combines with J gene TRBJ2-2; 7 bases map to TRBD1. Germline V gene lookup returns CDR1 SGHVS and CDR2 FNYEAQ. V shed 1 base, J shed 5 bases, and the junction held 1 base outside the gene matches. This CDR3 comprises 14 residues. The CDR3 sequence: CASSLGGQTGELFF. The DNA read from the CDR3 is TGTGCCAGCAGCTTAGGGGGACAGACCGGGGAG.

Turning to this clone: The read is 3 residues too short to cover the CDR3 end, so that end is filled in from the germline J gene. This rearrangement joins TRBV7-2 to TRBJ2-7, with D possibly being TRBD1 (5 bases). Germline CDR1 and CDR2: SGHTA and FQGNSA. The CDR3 consists of 12 residues. V lost 2 bases and J 6 bases, leaving 8 bases between the germline ends. The CDR3 protein is CASSLFRGEQYF. Partial CDR3 DNA: TGTGCCAGCAGCTTATTTAGGGGCGAG.

This clone was seen repeatedly, ten times or more. The read stops 3 residues short of the end of the CDR3; the missing end is completed from the germline J gene. The chain uses TRBV7-3 and TRBJ2-1; 9 bases match TRBD1. Trimming removed 1 base from V and 1 base from J; junction bases left unmatched: 5. This CDR3 spans 17 amino acids. The germline V gene encodes CDR1 SGHTA and CDR2 FQGTGA. The CDR3 region is CASSLMRGTGSYNEQFF. The part of the CDR3 DNA that was read is TGTGCCAGCAGCTTAATGAGAGGGACAGGGTCCTACAATGAG.

As regards this clone: The read comes to an end 3 residues before the CDR3 does, leaving the germline J gene to fill in the end. V and J are TRBV7-2 and TRBJ1-6; D is possibly TRBD1 (5 bases). V lost 0 bases and J 9 bases, leaving 9 bases between the germline ends. The CDR3 is 14 residues long. Germline CDR1 is SGHTA and CDR2 is FQGNSA. The CDR3 DNA, read in part, is TGTGCCAGCAGCTTAGCCTTCGGGGGTTCACCC. Translating gives CASSLAFGGSP. The CDR3, in full, reads CASSLAFGGSPLHF.

In the case of this clone: The read falls 3 residues short of the CDR3 end, and the missing part is taken from the germline J gene. The chain employs TRBV18 and TRBJ2-2, with D maybe TRBD1 (6 bases). The CDR3 loop spans 16 amino acids. CDR1 and CDR2 from the germline V gene are KGHSH and LQKENI. Trimming removed 2 bases at V and 2 bases at J, with 12 bases between. The CDR3 protein is CASSPRGTPNTGELFF. The CDR3 DNA, read in part, is TGTGCCAGCTCACCAAGAGGGACACCCAACACCGGGGAG.

On this clone itself: Coverage ceases 3 residues before the CDR3 finishes, and the germline J gene fills in the end. The rearrangement uses TRBV13 and TRBJ2-3, with 9 positions matching TRBD2. Trimming removed 4 bases from V and 2 bases from J; junction bases left unmatched: 7. The CDR3 is 16 amino acids. Germline assignment: CDR1 PRHDT and CDR2 FYEKMQ (reference sequence). The sequenced CDR3 bases are TGTGCCAGCAGCTCCCCGAGACTAGCGGTCACAGATACG. This translates into CASSSPRLAVTDT. The full CDR3 sequence reads CASSSPRLAVTDTQYF.

With regard to this clone: The read halts 3 residues ahead of the CDR3 end, with the missing end drawn from the germline J gene. V and J are TRBV19 and TRBJ1-5; TRBD1 is a possible D gene (5 bases). The CDR3 runs 14 residues. Trimming cost V 4 bases and J 1 base, with 8 bases left between them. Per germline, CDR1 LNHDA and CDR2 SQIVND (reference sequence). This chain's CDR3 is CASSSRQSNQPQHF. The CDR3 bases that were read are TGTGCCAGTAGTAGTAGACAGAGCAATCAGCCC.

At least ten counts were recorded for this clone. The CDR3 end is not reached by the read, which stops 3 residues before it; the germline J gene fills it in. The chain employs TRBV10-1 and TRBJ2-1; 12 positions agree with TRBD2. Germline V lookup: CDR1 WNHNN, CDR2 SYGVQD (reference sequence). Trimming at V came to 4 bases and at J to 5 bases, leaving 6 bases not matched to a gene. This CDR3 comprises 16 residues. The CDR3 DNA, read in part, is TGCGCCAGCAGTGTCCTCGGGACTAGCGGGCACAATGAG. Its protein product is CASSVLGTSGHNE. The whole CDR3 sequence is CASSVLGTSGHNEQFF.

This clone was counted ten times or more. The CDR3 end falls 3 residues outside the read, so it is completed with the germline J gene. The chain recombines TRBV10-1 with TRBJ2-3, with TRBD1 as a possible D gene (5 bases). Germline CDR1 reads WNHNN; CDR2 reads SYGVQD (reference sequence). Trimming shortened V by 2 bases and J by 0 bases, and 6 bases separated the two germline ends. The CDR3 totals 14 residues. CDR3 in amino acids: CASSEPGSTDTQYF. CDR3 bases read: TGCGCCAGCAGTGAGCCAGGGAGCACAGATACG.

This clone was counted between two and nine times. With the read ending 3 residues before the CDR3 end, the germline J gene is used to fill in that end. The chain recombines TRBV23-1 with TRBJ2-1; 10 bases fit TRBD2. TRBV23-1 carries the ORF label, with uncertain function. The CDR3 is 15 amino acids. The trim removed 2 bases at V and 5 bases at J, leaving 3 bases unmatched. The sequenced CDR3 bases are TGCGCCAGCAGTCAACGGACTAGCGGCGACAATGAG. It is translated as CASSQRTSGDNE. The full-length CDR3 reads as CASSQRTSGDNEQFF.

In this sample, this clone turned up a few times. The CDR3 end falls 3 residues outside the read, so it is completed with the germline J gene. V and J are TRBV18 and TRBJ2-5; the match to TRBD1 covers 9 bases. V dropped 4 bases and J dropped 1; count of bases not matched to a gene: 10. The germline V gene has CDR1 KGHSH and CDR2 LQKENI. The CDR3 loop spans 17 amino acids. The sequenced part of the CDR3 DNA is TGTGCCAGCTCACACAACCGACGGGACAGGGCCCAAGAGACC. Translating gives CASSHNRRDRAQET. The entire CDR3 sequence reads CASSHNRRDRAQETQYF. Together with reference TRBV18 and TRBJ2-5, the CDR3 gives the full variable domain: NAGVMQNPRHLVRRRGQEARLRCSPMKGHSHVYWYRQLPEEGLKFMVYLQKENIIDESGMPKERFSAEFPKEGPSILRIQQVVRGDSAAYFCASSHNRRDRAQETQYFGPGTRLLVL.

Remarks on this clone: The CDR3 extends 3 residues past the end of the read, so its final part is completed from the germline J gene. The V and J genes are TRBV19 and TRBJ2-2; D is uncertain. Trimming left V 2 bases short and J 1 base short, with 5 bases between. Germline-derived CDR1 and CDR2 are LNHDA and SQIVND (reference sequence). The CDR3 contains 14 residues. The CDR3: CASSINRNTGELFF. The sequenced CDR3 bases are TGTGCCAGTAGTATAAATAGGAACACCGGGGAG.

With respect to this clone: The CDR3 extends 3 residues past the end of the read, so its final part is completed from the germline J gene. The V gene is TRBV7-9, the J gene TRBJ1-1; tentative D call: TRBD1 (6 bases). Germline CDR1 SEHNR, CDR2 FQNEAQ (reference sequence). This CDR3 comprises 15 residues. V shed 5 bases and J shed 0 bases, with 13 bases lying between them. CDR3 bases read: TGTGCCAGCAGCCCCTGGGGGCGGTTGAACACTGAA. It specifies CASSPWGRLNTE. The full CDR3 sequence reads CASSPWGRLNTEAFF. Supplemented by reference TRBV7-9 and TRBJ1-1, the full variable domain reads DTGVSQNPRHKITKRGQNVTFRCDPISEHNRLYWYRQTLGQGPEFLTYFQNEAQLEKSRLLSDRFSAERPKGSFSTLEIQRTEQGDSAMYLCASSPWGRLNTEAFFGQGTRLTVV.

The table lists this clone with many counts. From the germline J gene comes the end of the CDR3, since the read stops 3 residues before it. The chain employs TRBV18 and TRBJ2-5; D tentatively fits TRBD1 or TRBD2 (6 bases each). The CDR3 contains 13 residues. Deletions cut 6 bases from V and 3 bases from J, with 11 bases between. The V gene's germline CDR1 is KGHSH and CDR2 LQKENI. CDR3 bases read: TGTGCCAGCTCCGCGGGACAAGAAGAGACC. Its translation: CASSAGQEET. In full, the CDR3 is CASSAGQEETQYF.

For this clone: The observed sequence ends 3 residues before the CDR3 terminus, with the missing tail filled in from the germline J gene. The V gene is TRBV2, the J gene TRBJ2-7; 11 nucleotides agree with TRBD2. V was clipped by 4 bases and J by 5 bases; unmatched bases: 7. CDR3 length: 15 amino acids. Germline values: CDR1 SNHLY, CDR2 FYNNEI. The CDR3 reads CASSVILAGGNEQYF. The part of the CDR3 DNA that was read is TGTGCCAGCAGTGTAATCCTAGCGGGAGGAAACGAG.

This clone occurred many times. The missing CDR3 end, 3 residues past where the read stops, is filled in from the germline J gene. The J gene is TRBJ2-3, the V gene TRBV5-4; D remains ambiguous. The CDR3 has 14 amino acids. CDR1 is SGHNT, CDR2 YYREEE, per germline (reference sequence). V shed 0 bases and J shed 0 bases, with 5 bases lying between them. The CDR3 spells CASSLDSSTDTQYF. The covered CDR3 bases are TGTGCCAGCAGCTTGGACAGTAGCACAGATACG.

This clone was found a few times. The sequenced part of the CDR3 DNA is TGTGCCAGCAGTTCCGGGACAGGTTACAATGAG. Its protein product is CASSSGTGYNE. The whole CDR3 is CASSSGTGYNEQFF. This chain joins TRBV2 and TRBJ2-1; 8 bases agree with TRBD1. The CDR3 end is not reached by the read, which stops 3 residues before it; the germline J gene fills it in. The CDR3 loop spans 14 amino acids. CDR1 is SNHLY, CDR2 FYNNEI, per germline. The V segment lost 5 bases and the J segment 4 bases; nucleotides outside the gene matches: 4. Complete variable domain (other parts from reference TRBV2 and TRBJ2-1): EPEVTQTPSHQVTQMGQEVILRCVPISNHLYFYWYRQILGQKVEFLVSFYNNEISEKSEIFDDQFSVERPDGSNFTLKIRSTKLEDSAMYFCASSSGTGYNEQFFGPGTRLTVL.